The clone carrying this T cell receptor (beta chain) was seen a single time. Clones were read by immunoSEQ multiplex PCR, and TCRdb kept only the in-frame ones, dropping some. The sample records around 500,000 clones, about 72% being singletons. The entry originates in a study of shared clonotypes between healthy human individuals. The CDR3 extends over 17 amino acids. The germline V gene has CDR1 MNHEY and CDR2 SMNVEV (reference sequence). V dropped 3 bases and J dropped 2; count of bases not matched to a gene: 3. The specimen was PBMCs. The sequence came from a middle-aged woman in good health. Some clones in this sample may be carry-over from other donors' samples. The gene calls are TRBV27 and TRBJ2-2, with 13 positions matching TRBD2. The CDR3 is CASSFSGLAGNTGELFF. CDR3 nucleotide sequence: TGTGCCAGCAGTTTCTCGGGACTAGCGGGAAACACCGGGGAGCTGTTTTTT.